A single sample is the source of the 18 T cell receptor beta chains below, sequenced in a study of T cell changes during pregnancy in multiple sclerosis. Data came from immunoSEQ multiplex PCR; TCRdb stores just in-frame clones and leaves some out. Of over 70,000 clones listed, 94% are singletons. The material was peripheral blood, obtained in the third trimester of pregnancy. These receptors originate from a female donor with multiple sclerosis, enrolled in a pregnancy study.

The chain couples TRBV4-2 to TRBJ1-2; perhaps TRBD1 as D (5 bases). Trimming removed 2 bases at V and 3 bases at J, with 13 bases between. The CDR3 totals 15 residues. From germline, CDR1 is LGHNA and CDR2 YNFKEQ. The CDR3 reads CASSQSRREDYGYTF. In nucleotides, the CDR3 is TGTGCCAGCAGCCAATCTCGCAGGGAGGACTATGGCTACACCTTC.

This chain uses TRBV6-1 with TRBJ2-2; D remains ambiguous. The CDR3 is 13 amino acids. The germline V gene encodes CDR1 MNHNS and CDR2 SASEGT. Deletions cut 8 bases from V and 0 bases from J, with 7 bases between. Here the CDR3 reads CASVFANTGELFF. CDR3 nucleotide sequence: TGTGCCAGCGTGTTCGCGAACACCGGGGAGCTGTTTTTT.

The chain uses TRBV20-1 and TRBJ2-7; TRBD2 matches 7 bases. V was clipped by 7 bases and J by 6 bases; unmatched bases: 6. Per the germline V gene, CDR1 is DFQATT and CDR2 is SNEGSKA (reference sequence). The CDR3 length is 11 residues. CDR3 sequence: CSGLWEGEQYF. The CDR3 nucleotides are TGCAGTGGGCTATGGGAGGGCGAGCAGTACTTC.

The J gene is TRBJ2-2, the V gene TRBV4-3, with TRBD1 matching 8 bases. V shed 5 bases, J shed 0 bases, and the junction held 8 bases outside the gene matches. The CDR3 sequence is 17 residues long. Germline lookup yields CDR1 LGHNA and CDR2 YSLEER. This CDR3 is CASSKTSGGANTGELFF. The CDR3 DNA is TGCGCCAGCAGCAAAACCTCAGGGGGCGCGAACACCGGGGAGCTGTTTTTT.

The V call is TRBV28, the J call TRBJ1-1; D uncertain. Looked up from germline, CDR1 is MDHEN and CDR2 is SYDVKM. The CDR3 runs 12 residues. Trimming took off 6 bases at V and 8 bases at J, with 13 bases between the two ends. CDR3 DNA sequence: TGTGCCAGCAGCCCTAGAGGTGGAGAAGCTTTCTTT. This gives the protein CASSPRGGEAFF.

A remark on this clone: Sequence at one end of the junction differs from germline and may be a read error. The chain employs TRBV7-7 and TRBJ1-5; D not resolved. Germline V gene lookup returns CDR1 SSHAT and CDR2 FNYEAQ (reference sequence). CDR3 size: 13 residues. The CDR3 protein is CASSLDPNQPQHF. The CDR3 DNA reads as TGTGCTAGCAGCTTAGATCCAAATCAGCCCCAGCATTTT.

This chain joins TRBV9 and TRBJ2-2; D gene uncertain. Per the germline V gene, CDR1 is SGDLS and CDR2 is YYNGEE. V gave up 7 bases and J gave up 0 bases, with 10 bases separating them. The CDR3 is made up of 14 amino acids. In nucleotides, the CDR3 is TGTGCCAGCGGTAGCCCAACGAACACCGGGGAGCTGTTTTTT. Translated: CASGSPTNTGELFF.

This chain links TRBV28 with TRBJ1-2; 8 positions agree with TRBD1. Per germline, CDR1 MDHEN and CDR2 SYDVKM. The V segment lost 4 bases and the J segment 6 bases; nucleotides outside the gene matches: 10. CDR3 length equals 15 residues. CDR3 sequence reads: CASSYPTGGKHGYTF. The DNA of the CDR3 is TGTGCCAGCAGTTACCCAACAGGGGGGAAGCATGGCTACACCTTC.

The chain combines TRBV2 with TRBJ2-7, with no clear D. From germline, CDR1 is SNHLY and CDR2 FYNNEI. V was clipped by 0 bases and J by 3 bases, with 6 bases between them. CDR3 length: 13 amino acids. Here the CDR3 reads CASSEALVYEQYF. CDR3 bases: TGTGCCAGCAGTGAAGCGTTAGTCTACGAGCAGTACTTC.

The chain is built from TRBV6-8 and TRBJ1-2; 7 nucleotides match TRBD1. This CDR3 has 13 amino acids. The V gene's germline CDR1 is MNHGY and CDR2 SAAAGT. J lost 6 bases, V lost 5 bases, and 6 bases had no gene match. CDR3 sequence: CASSKTQGNGYTF. Written as DNA, the CDR3 is TGTGCCAGCAGTAAAACACAGGGGAATGGCTACACCTTC.

The rearrangement uses TRBV14 and TRBJ2-7, with D tentatively TRBD2 (5 bases). The CDR3 runs 16 residues. Germline V gene data show CDR1 as SGHDN and CDR2 as FVKESK. V was trimmed by 6 bases and J by 2 bases, leaving 20 bases between them. The CDR3 nucleotides read TGTGCCAGCAGAATCGCGAAGAGGGCGCGAACCTACGAGCAGTACTTC. It is translated as CASRIAKRARTYEQYF.

The chain recombines TRBV14 with TRBJ1-1; 7 positions agree with TRBD1. There are 14 residues in the CDR3. Trimming cost V 5 bases and J 4 bases; bases outside gene matches: 7. Per the germline V gene, CDR1 is SGHDN and CDR2 is FVKESK. In DNA, the CDR3 is TGTGCCAGCAGCTACCGGACAGGAAGCACTGAAGCTTTCTTT. The encoded protein is CASSYRTGSTEAFF.

The J gene is TRBJ1-1, the V gene TRBV7-9; 7 bases map to TRBD1. The length of the CDR3 is 15 residues. The V segment lost 8 bases and the J segment 0 bases; nucleotides outside the gene matches: 9. Germline CDR1 and CDR2: SEHNR and FQNEAQ (reference sequence). CDR3 in DNA: TGTGCCAGCGAGGACAGGTTCCTAATGAACACTGAAGCTTTCTTT. This translates into CASEDRFLMNTEAFF.

The chain uses TRBV2 and TRBJ2-7; 8 nucleotides align to TRBD2. Germline V gene sequence: CDR1 SNHLY, CDR2 FYNNEI. V dropped 7 bases and J dropped 2; count of bases not matched to a gene: 7. This CDR3 spans 14 amino acids. The CDR3 spells CASNGRAVPYEQYF. In DNA, the CDR3 is TGTGCCAGCAACGGGAGGGCCGTACCCTACGAGCAGTACTTC.

The gene calls are TRBV5-1 and TRBJ2-3, with D perhaps matching TRBD2 (6 bases). Germline CDR1 reads SGHRS; CDR2 reads YFSETQ. V lost 0 bases to trimming and J lost 3 bases, with 11 bases between them. CDR3 length: 15 amino acids. CDR3 loop: CASSLEAGRTDTQYF. CDR3 coding DNA: TGCGCCAGCAGCTTGGAGGCAGGGAGGACAGATACGCAGTATTTT.

V and J are TRBV5-5 and TRBJ2-2, with 10 bases that match TRBD1. This CDR3 has 15 amino acids. Trimming cost V 2 bases and J 5 bases; bases outside gene matches: 3. From germline, CDR1 is SGHKS and CDR2 YYEKEE (reference sequence). The CDR3 reads CASSFLDRGTGELFF. The CDR3 DNA reads as TGTGCCAGCAGCTTCCTGGACAGGGGGACCGGGGAGCTGTTTTTT. The whole variable domain, filled in from reference TRBV5-5 and TRBJ2-2, reads DAGVTQSPTHLIKTRGQQVTLRCSPISGHKSVSWYQQVLGQGPQFIFQYYEKEERGRGNFPDRFSARQFPNYSSELNVNALLLGDSALYLCASSFLDRGTGELFFGEGSRLTVL.

This chain joins TRBV5-1 and TRBJ2-5; weak D call: TRBD2 (6 bases). Looked up from germline, CDR1 is SGHRS and CDR2 is YFSETQ. V lost 3 bases and J lost 5, with 14 bases in between. This CDR3 is built from 14 residues. The CDR3 is CASSWRGPGETQYF. Here the CDR3 DNA reads TGCGCCAGCAGCTGGAGGGGACCCGGGGAGACCCAGTACTTC.

The chain employs TRBV11-3 and TRBJ2-3; 8 positions agree with TRBD2. The CDR3 runs 13 residues. The germline V gene has CDR1 SGHNT and CDR2 YENEEA. J was trimmed by 8 bases and V by 6 bases; bases with no gene match: 7. CDR3 nucleotides: TGTGCCAGCAGTCGGGGGGGTAGAGGTACGCAGTATTTT. It encodes CASSRGGRGTQYF.